Below are 23 T cell receptor beta chains sequenced from a single sample in a study of cytomegalovirus exposure and HLA in healthy donors (dated by TCRdb to between 2016 and 2019). The protocol used for the library was the immunoSEQ multiplex PCR assay. A mixture of 60 forward primers for TCR Vbeta segments and 13 reverse primers for TCR Jbeta segments was used in the multiplex PCR. This is the immuneACCESS table as TCRdb keeps it, with only in-frame sequences that have V and J called. A part of the clones is gone; compared with another copy, unresolved V genes explain less than half, and the rest is unexplained. The sample contains over 100,000 clones, around three quarters of them found a single time. The ten largest clones take up 2.5% to 3.5% of the sample. The sequencing sample was made of PBMCs. These TCRs come from a woman between 18 and 29 years old in good health and CMV-seropositive.

The V gene is TRBV27, the J gene TRBJ2-7; 8 bases are shared with TRBD2. Germline V gene lookup returns CDR1 MNHEY and CDR2 SMNVEV (reference sequence). Losses at the gene ends were 8 bases for V and 6 bases for J; bases not matched to a gene: 15. There are 15 residues in the CDR3. This CDR3 is CASSLRTGRAFEQYF. The CDR3, as DNA: TGTGCCAGCTCGCTGCGTACCGGGAGGGCCTTCGAGCAGTACTTC.

V and J are TRBV19 and TRBJ2-1; the match to TRBD2 covers 9 bases. With V trimmed by 2 bases and J by 5 bases, 7 bases remained unmatched. Germline V gives CDR1 LNHDA, CDR2 SQIVND (reference sequence). The CDR3 is made up of 16 amino acids. CDR3 sequence: CASSISPAGGNNEQFF. As DNA, the CDR3 is TGTGCCAGTAGTATATCCCCGGCGGGAGGGAACAATGAGCAGTTCTTC.

The chain recombines TRBV6-5 with TRBJ2-7; TRBD1 matches 9 bases. From germline, CDR1 is MNHEY and CDR2 SVGAGI. The CDR3 is 15 residues long. Trimming took 5 bases from V and 2 from J; bases not matched to a gene: 7. The DNA of the CDR3 is TGTGCCAGCAGTCACCGGGACAGGGTGCCCTACGAGCAGTACTTC. Encoded protein: CASSHRDRVPYEQYF.

Remarks on this clone: Other DNA variants within this sample encode the same CDR3. V usage is TRBV28 and J usage is TRBJ1-5, with D uncertain. Germline CDR1 MDHEN, CDR2 SYDVKM. The V end was cut by 3 bases, the J end by 0 bases, with 9 bases between. The CDR3 extends over 15 amino acids. The CDR3, as DNA: TGTGCCAGCAGTTTTCTTACATATAGCAATCAGCCCCAGCATTTT. Its protein is CASSFLTYSNQPQHF.

The rearrangement links TRBV15 to TRBJ2-7, with 7 bases identical to TRBD2. The germline V gene has CDR1 LNHNV and CDR2 YYDKDF (reference sequence). CDR3 size: 15 residues. The V segment lost 1 base and the J segment 4 bases; nucleotides outside the gene matches: 7. For the CDR3, the DNA is TGTGCCACCAGCAGAGGCGGGCGGGAGAGTTACGAGCAGTACTTC. This translates into CATSRGGRESYEQYF.

The chain uses TRBV9 and TRBJ1-1; D gene ambiguous. CDR3 length equals 15 residues. Trimming removed 2 bases at V and 1 base at J, with 12 bases between. Germline V CDR1 and CDR2: SGDLS, YYNGEE. The CDR3 reads CASSVGWAWNTEAFF. The DNA for the CDR3 is TGTGCCAGCAGCGTGGGTTGGGCCTGGAACACTGAAGCTTTCTTT. Complete variable domain (other parts from reference TRBV9 and TRBJ1-1): DSGVTQTPKHLITATGQRVTLRCSPRSGDLSVYWYQQSLDQGLQFLIQYYNGEERAKGNILERFSAQQFPDLHSELNLSSLELGDSALYFCASSVGWAWNTEAFFGQGTRLTVV.

The V gene is TRBV27, the J gene TRBJ2-7; 16 bases map to TRBD2. Germline-derived CDR1 and CDR2 are MNHEY and SMNVEV (reference sequence). The CDR3 sequence is 17 residues long. V gave up 4 bases and J gave up 2 bases; unmatched junction bases: 5. The chain's CDR3 is CASSSLGLAGGAYEQYF. CDR3 in DNA: TGTGCCAGCAGTTCGTTGGGACTAGCGGGAGGGGCCTACGAGCAGTACTTC.

This clone was seen only once. This chain links TRBV7-2 with TRBJ2-7; TRBD2 might be the D (6 bases). The CDR3 consists of 15 residues. V was trimmed by 1 base and J by 2 bases, leaving 12 bases between them. Germline CDR1 reads SGHTA; CDR2 reads FQGNSA. The CDR3 loop is CASSLGGRTTYEQYF. For the CDR3, the DNA is TGTGCCAGCAGCTTAGGGGGGAGGACTACCTACGAGCAGTACTTC.

This clone has just a few counts. This chain connects TRBV6-4 to TRBJ2-1; TRBD2 agrees at 13 bases. Germline trimming cut 7 bases from V and 8 bases from J; bases unmatched to any gene: 8. Germline values: CDR1 MRHNA, CDR2 SNTAGT. The CDR3 loop spans 15 amino acids. CDR3 amino acids: CASTRLAGGIDEQFF. For the CDR3, the DNA is TGTGCCAGCACCCGACTAGCGGGAGGAATCGATGAGCAGTTCTTC.

The chain couples TRBV27 to TRBJ2-1; 10 nucleotides match TRBD2. The V and J ends lost 6 bases and 6 bases, in that order; junction bases with no gene match: 8. CDR1 MNHEY and CDR2 SMNVEV come from the germline V gene (reference sequence). CDR3 length equals 15 residues. In nucleotides, the CDR3 is TGTGCCAGCAGCACCGGGACTAGCGCGACCAATGAGCAGTTCTTC. It translates to CASSTGTSATNEQFF.

The J gene is TRBJ2-2, the V gene TRBV11-2; the D is unclear. Germline V CDR1 and CDR2: SGHAT, FQNNGV. This CDR3 comprises 13 residues. V lost 4 bases and J lost 5, with 8 bases in between. The CDR3 loop reads CASSSPRTGELFF. The CDR3, as DNA: TGTGCCAGCAGCTCCCCTCGGACCGGGGAGCTGTTTTTT.

As regards this clone: This sample also contains other DNA sequences that code for the same CDR3. The chain joins TRBV18 to TRBJ2-5, with TRBD2 identical over 7 bases. The V and J ends lost 2 bases and 1 base, in that order; junction bases with no gene match: 4. The germline CDR1 and CDR2 sequences are KGHSH and LQKENI. There are 15 residues in the CDR3. CDR3: CASSPNSGLQETQYF. The CDR3 DNA reads as TGTGCCAGCTCACCAAATAGCGGGCTCCAAGAGACCCAGTACTTC. Looking up the rest from reference TRBV18 and TRBJ2-5 gives the full variable domain: NAGVMQNPRHLVRRRGQEARLRCSPMKGHSHVYWYRQLPEEGLKFMVYLQKENIIDESGMPKERFSAEFPKEGPSILRIQQVVRGDSAAYFCASSPNSGLQETQYFGPGTRLLVL.

This rearrangement joins TRBV6-6 to TRBJ2-5; D call uncertain. The CDR3 runs to 14 residues. The germline CDR1 and CDR2 sequences are MNHNY and SVGAGI (reference sequence). V was trimmed by 6 bases and J by 2 bases, leaving 13 bases between them. Here the CDR3 DNA reads TGTGCCAGCAGCCCCCCCCACACACAAGAGACCCAGTACTTC. Protein sequence: CASSPPHTQETQYF.

V gene TRBV5-1 combines with J gene TRBJ2-7, with D tentatively TRBD2 (6 bases). Trimming took off 4 bases at V and 4 bases at J, with 12 bases between the two ends. There are 13 residues in the CDR3. CDR1 SGHRS and CDR2 YFSETQ come from the germline V gene. The CDR3 spells CASSVGTGYEQYF. The CDR3, as DNA: TGCGCCAGCAGCGTCGGGACTGGATACGAGCAGTACTTC.

The chain has TRBV6-5 and TRBJ1-1, with D maybe TRBD1 (5 bases). The CDR3 sequence is 13 residues long. With 2 bases removed from V and 5 bases from J, the gap between germline ends came to 9 bases. Germline CDR1 MNHEY, CDR2 SVGAGI. The CDR3 protein is CASSYGGKTEAFF. The CDR3 DNA reads as TGTGCCAGCAGTTACGGGGGGAAAACTGAAGCTTTCTTT.

Concerning this clone itself: The germline gene is not matched at one end of the junction; a read error may be the cause. The genes are TRBV7-9 and TRBJ1-3, with a possible D match to TRBD1 (6 bases). Germline assignment: CDR1 SEHNR and CDR2 FQNEAQ (reference sequence). The CDR3 contains 15 residues. The DNA for the CDR3 is TGTTCCAGCAGCCTGACTGGGGGCGCTGGAAACACCATATATTTT. Protein product: CSSSLTGGAGNTIYF.

The chain couples TRBV2 to TRBJ2-7, with TRBD1 as a possible D gene (7 bases). Germline V lookup: CDR1 SNHLY, CDR2 FYNNEI. V was cut by 10 bases and J by 3 bases, with 22 bases left in between. The CDR3 has 15 amino acids. CDR3 protein: CAITPPGGMVYEQYF. The CDR3 DNA sequence: TGTGCCATCACTCCCCCAGGGGGGATGGTCTACGAGCAGTACTTC.

This clone appeared a few times. This chain links TRBV19 with TRBJ1-1, with 10 positions matching TRBD1. V gave up 7 bases and J gave up 1 base; unmatched junction bases: 6. Germline assignment: CDR1 LNHDA and CDR2 SQIVND (reference sequence). This CDR3 comprises 15 residues. Here the CDR3 DNA reads TGTGCCAGTACCCGGACAGGGGGTTCGAACACTGAAGCTTTCTTT. Translating gives CASTRTGGSNTEAFF.

The rearrangement links TRBV6-1 to TRBJ2-7; D is perhaps TRBD1 (6 bases). In germline, CDR1 is MNHNS, CDR2 SASEGT. With 3 bases removed from V and 4 bases from J, the gap between germline ends came to 10 bases. The CDR3 sequence is 13 residues long. The CDR3 DNA is TGTGCCAGCAGTGAGCAACAGGGTTACGAGCAGTACTTC. Translated, it gives CASSEQQGYEQYF.

The CDR3 coding sequence is TGTGCCAGCGGTATACAGTCTAAACCCACAGATACGCAGTATTTT. Its translation is CASGIQSKPTDTQYF. The chain has TRBV6-5 and TRBJ2-3; the D is unclear. There are 15 residues in the CDR3. V was shortened by 8 bases and J by 2 bases, with 17 bases between the two germline ends. Looked up from germline, CDR1 is MNHEY and CDR2 is SVGAGI.

The CDR3 sequence is CASRPFPRVTEAFF. As DNA, the CDR3 is TGTGCCAGCAGGCCCTTTCCGAGGGTTACTGAAGCTTTCTTT. The chain links TRBV6-1 to TRBJ1-1; no clear D. Germline V gene sequence: CDR1 MNHNS, CDR2 SASEGT. Trimming pared 6 bases from V and 5 bases from J, leaving 16 bases between. The CDR3 has 14 amino acids.

Regarding this clone: A read error is the likely source, as a far larger clone sits one nucleotide away. The sample contains more than one DNA sequence encoding this CDR3. This chain links TRBV28 with TRBJ2-7, with a possible D match to TRBD1 (6 bases). This CDR3 is 14 amino acids long. Per germline, CDR1 MDHEN and CDR2 SYDVKM. CDR3 sequence reads: CDSSRTDLMYEQYF. For the CDR3, the DNA is TGTGACAGCAGCCGGACAGACCTTATGTACGAGCAGTACTTC.

This clone was detected once. CDR3 in DNA: TGCGCCAGCAGCCAAGATTTTGGCGGGTGGGGACTAGCGGGGAAATCACGGTTCTTC. It translates to CASSQDFGGWGLAGKSRFF. The rearrangement uses TRBV4-1 and TRBJ2-1, with TRBD2 matching 13 bases. CDR3 length equals 19 residues. J lost 15 bases, V lost 0 bases, and 20 bases had no gene match. Germline V gene data show CDR1 as MGHRA and CDR2 as YSYEKL.